Presented here are 32 T cell receptor beta chains from one specimen sequenced in a study of CD8+CD57+ T cells in acquired aplastic anemia. Genomic DNA, the template, was used for profiling of the TCR beta VDJ and CDR3. A single record per CDR3 protein comes from TCRdb applying MiXCR to the reads. The table has about 290,000 distinct CDR3 sequences, 50% to 65% seen once. Sequencing involved patients with CD8+CD57+ cell expansion previously shown by flow cytometry. The sequencing input was sorted CD4+, CD8+, or CD8+CD57+ T cells (not recorded which) from PBMCs. Receptor source: a human donor with aplastic anemia.

In this sample, this clonotype turned up once. The gene calls are TRBV14 and TRBJ1-2, with TRBD1 as a possible D gene (6 bases). The CDR3 consists of 15 residues. The V gene's germline CDR1 is SGHDN and CDR2 FVKESK. The ends were cut back, 1 base at V and 8 bases at J, with 17 bases in the middle. The CDR3 DNA reads TGTGCCAGCAGCCAAGTGGGGTCGGGGGCGCTGGGCTACACCTTC. It encodes CASSQVGSGALGYTF.

The chain recombines TRBV7-3 with TRBJ2-1; D gene ambiguous. From germline, CDR1 is SGHTA and CDR2 FQGTGA. V gave up 5 bases and J gave up 0 bases, with 11 bases separating them. The CDR3 runs to 15 residues. CDR3 DNA: TGTGCCAGCAGCCTCCACTTGAGCTCCTACAATGAGCAGTTCTTC. It is translated as CASSLHLSSYNEQFF.

This clonotype was recorded many times. The rearrangement uses TRBV5-1 and TRBJ2-5, with 8 nucleotides matching TRBD1. The germline CDR1 and CDR2 sequences are SGHRS and YFSETQ. V lost 0 bases, J lost 3 bases, and 7 bases stayed unmatched. This CDR3 is built from 16 residues. CDR3 DNA sequence: TGCGCCAGCAGCTTGGCCCTAGCAGGGGGCGAAGAGACCCAGTACTTC. Its translation is CASSLALAGGEETQYF.

This clonotype came up many times. The J gene is TRBJ1-2, the V gene TRBV6-5; D possibly corresponds to TRBD1 (6 bases). The CDR3 length is 16 residues. Trimming stripped 2 bases from V and 0 bases from J, with 13 bases between. Germline values: CDR1 MNHEY, CDR2 SVGAGI. This CDR3 reads CASSYAQRTANYGYTF. The CDR3 bases are TGTGCCAGCAGTTACGCCCAACGGACAGCTAACTATGGCTACACCTTC.

The chain combines TRBV9 with TRBJ1-1; TRBD1 matches at 10 bases. V dropped 3 bases and J dropped 1; count of bases not matched to a gene: 6. Germline-derived CDR1 and CDR2 are SGDLS and YYNGEE. This CDR3 has 16 residues. The CDR3 region is CASSERDRGSNTEAFF. The CDR3 DNA reads TGTGCCAGCAGCGAGCGGGACAGGGGCTCGAACACTGAAGCTTTCTTT.

This clonotype has ten or more counts. The rearrangement links TRBV12-3 or TRBV12-4 to TRBJ1-2; D uncertain. V lost 0 bases to trimming and J lost 7 bases, with 9 bases between them. This CDR3 has 13 residues. CDR3 nucleotides: TGTGCCAGCAGTTTAGCGATGGGGTTTGGCTACACCTTC. Translation: CASSLAMGFGYTF.

V gene TRBV4-3 combines with J gene TRBJ2-5; D gene unclear. Trimming pared 1 base from V and 5 bases from J, leaving 11 bases between. Germline lookup yields CDR1 LGHNA and CDR2 YSLEER. This CDR3 is 14 amino acids long. This CDR3 is CASSQVGSLETQYF. CDR3 bases: TGCGCCAGCAGCCAAGTCGGCTCGTTGGAGACCCAGTACTTC.

The genes are TRBV7-9 and TRBJ1-2; no definite D call. Trimming stripped 2 bases from V and 5 bases from J, with 15 bases between. In germline, CDR1 is SEHNR, CDR2 FQNEAQ (reference sequence). The CDR3 is made up of 15 amino acids. DNA of the CDR3: TGTGCCAGCAGCTTATACGAGACATCAACTTATGGCTACACCTTC. This gives the protein CASSLYETSTYGYTF.

The chain carries TRBV7-9 and TRBJ2-5, with TRBD1 matching 9 bases. Germline assignment: CDR1 SEHNR and CDR2 FQNEAQ (reference sequence). Trimming at V came to 6 bases and at J to 4 bases, leaving 6 bases not matched to a gene. This CDR3 has 14 amino acids. CDR3 sequence reads: CASSTNRGLETQYF. The DNA of the CDR3 is TGTGCCAGCAGTACTAACAGGGGGCTAGAGACCCAGTACTTC.

This clonotype was observed a few times. The rearrangement uses TRBV3-1 and TRBJ2-2, with 16 bases identical to TRBD2. There are 17 residues in the CDR3. CDR1 is LGHDT and CDR2 is YNNKEL in the germline V gene (reference sequence). V lost 1 base, J lost 5 bases, and 1 base stayed unmatched. CDR3 residues: CASSQAGLAGGTGELFF. The DNA of the CDR3 is TGTGCCAGCAGCCAAGCGGGACTAGCGGGGGGGACCGGGGAGCTGTTTTTT.

A remark on this clonotype: This may stem from a read error, because a much larger clone lies one nucleotide away. The chain uses TRBV5-1 and TRBJ1-2; D is possibly TRBD1 (6 bases). Germline assignment: CDR1 SGHRS and CDR2 YFSETQ. The CDR3 is 12 residues long. As DNA, the CDR3 is TGCGCCAGCGGCTTCACAGGGTTTGGCTACACCTTC. Amino acid sequence: CASGFTGFGYTF.

This sequence joins TRBV7-2 and TRBJ2-7; no clear D gene. V was pared by 3 bases and J by 2 bases, with 11 bases between. Germline values: CDR1 SGHTA, CDR2 FQGNSA. The CDR3 has 14 residues. Written as DNA, the CDR3 is TGTGCCAGCAGCTTCTTACCTGCCCCCTACGAGCAGTACTTC. This translates into CASSFLPAPYEQYF. Based on the CDR3 plus reference TRBV7-2 and TRBJ2-7, the full variable domain is GAGVSQSPSNKVTEKGKDVELRCDPISGHTALYWYRQSLGQGLEFLIYFQGNSAPDKSGLPSDRFSAERTGGSVSTLTIQRTQQEDSAVYLCASSFLPAPYEQYFGPGTRLTVT.

V gene TRBV5-4 combines with J gene TRBJ2-3, with D tentatively TRBD2 (5 bases). The J call may be faulty, since TRBJ2-1 better matches the DNA end. From germline, CDR1 is SGHNT and CDR2 YYREEE (reference sequence). The CDR3 contains 16 residues. DNA of the CDR3: TGTGCCAGCAGCCCAGGCACTAGAACCGGCACAGATACGCAGTTCTTC. Amino acid sequence: CASSPGTRTGTDTQFF.

V usage is TRBV2 and J usage is TRBJ2-3; 10 bases agree with TRBD2. V lost 7 bases to trimming and J lost 1 base; unmatched junction nucleotides: 20. Looked up from germline, CDR1 is SNHLY and CDR2 is FYNNEI. CDR3 size: 20 residues. The CDR3 loop reads CASKIRLAGANHHRTDTQYF. CDR3 coding DNA: TGTGCCAGCAAGATTCGGCTAGCGGGGGCTAATCACCATCGCACAGATACGCAGTATTTT.

This chain joins TRBV2 and TRBJ2-5; D remains ambiguous. The CDR3 has 13 amino acids. V lost 4 bases and J lost 2, with 8 bases in between. Per germline, CDR1 SNHLY and CDR2 FYNNEI. CDR3 loop: CASSVREQETQYF. In nucleotides, the CDR3 is TGTGCCAGCAGTGTTAGGGAACAAGAGACCCAGTACTTC.

The chain links TRBV5-1 to TRBJ2-7; D is unclear. Germline CDR1 is SGHRS and CDR2 is YFSETQ. The length of the CDR3 is 14 residues. The V gene lost 0 bases and the J gene lost 9 bases, with 16 bases spanning the gap. For the CDR3, the DNA is TGCGCCAGCAGCTTGGTCGATTTCTACGAGTCGCAGTACTTC. Translated, it gives CASSLVDFYESQYF. Supplemented by reference TRBV5-1 and TRBJ2-7, the full variable domain reads KAGVTQTPRYLIKTRGQQVTLSCSPISGHRSVSWYQQTPGQGLQFLFEYFSETQRNKGNFPGRFSGRQFSNSRSEMNVSTLELGDSALYLCASSLVDFYESQYFGPGTRLTVT.

The V and J genes are TRBV7-3 and TRBJ1-2; D may be TRBD1 (6 bases). V gave up 1 base and J gave up 4 bases, with 19 bases separating them. The length of the CDR3 is 17 residues. CDR1 is SGHTA, CDR2 FQGTGA, per germline. The CDR3 reads CASSLRPGDDETYGYTF. CDR3 DNA: TGTGCCAGCAGCTTAAGGCCAGGGGACGACGAAACCTATGGCTACACCTTC.

V and J are TRBV20-1 and TRBJ1-2, with 10 bases aligning to TRBD1. The CDR3 sequence is 14 residues long. Germline V CDR1 and CDR2: DFQATT, SNEGSKA (reference sequence). J was trimmed by 7 bases and V by 5 bases; bases with no gene match: 10. CDR3 sequence reads: CSAGAGTGVLGYTF. DNA of the CDR3: TGCAGTGCTGGAGCCGGGACAGGGGTACTTGGCTACACCTTC.

The rearrangement uses TRBV7-2 and TRBJ2-7, with D perhaps matching TRBD1 (6 bases). Trimming stripped 5 bases from V and 2 bases from J, with 13 bases between. The V gene's germline CDR1 is SGHTA and CDR2 FQGNSA. The length of the CDR3 is 14 residues. CDR3 in amino acids: CASSRTADAYEQYF. CDR3 nucleotide sequence: TGTGCCAGCAGCCGGACAGCAGATGCCTACGAGCAGTACTTC.

In this sample, this clonotype turned up a few times. This sequence joins TRBV20-1 and TRBJ2-1; D might be TRBD1 or TRBD2, each matching 7 bases. In germline, CDR1 is DFQATT, CDR2 SNEGSKA (reference sequence). V was shortened by 5 bases and J by 3 bases, with 14 bases between the two germline ends. There are 14 residues in the CDR3. CDR3 in amino acids: CSAPRGGIYNEQFF. The CDR3 DNA reads TGCAGTGCTCCCAGGGGGGGGATCTACAATGAGCAGTTCTTC.

This clonotype came up once. V gene TRBV24-1 combines with J gene TRBJ2-1; the D is unclear. CDR1 and CDR2 (germline): KGHDR, SFDVKD. V lost 4 bases and J lost 4, with 13 bases in between. This CDR3 contains 15 residues. CDR3 in DNA: TGTGCCACCAGTGAGGACGGCCGTGGTTACAATGAGCAGTTCTTC. Protein product: CATSEDGRGYNEQFF.

The chain is built from TRBV29-1 and TRBJ1-5; TRBD1 matches 9 bases. The ends lost 6 bases at V and 5 bases at J; junction bases unmatched: 5. In germline, CDR1 is SQVTM, CDR2 ANQGSEA. CDR3 length equals 13 residues. The DNA for the CDR3 is TGCAGCGTCCAGACAGGGGGAGATCAGCCCCAGCATTTT. Its translation: CSVQTGGDQPQHF.

The chain has TRBV2 and TRBJ2-7; weak D call: TRBD2 (6 bases). There are 16 residues in the CDR3. Trimming shortened V by 3 bases and J by 2 bases, and 17 bases separated the two germline ends. Germline V CDR1 and CDR2: SNHLY, FYNNEI. The CDR3 nucleotides are TGTGCCAGCAGTGAGGGCGCGGGACGCCTAACCTACGAGCAGTACTTC. It specifies CASSEGAGRLTYEQYF.

On this clonotype: Possible read error: a much larger clone is one base away. The missing conserved phenylalanine or tryptophan at the end of this CDR3 makes a read error likely. The gene calls are TRBV6-1 and TRBJ2-2; TRBD1 or TRBD2 may be the D gene (5 bases each). The V end was cut by 6 bases, the J end by 0 bases, with 11 bases between. This CDR3 has 15 residues. Germline assignment: CDR1 MNHNS and CDR2 SASEGT. In DNA, the CDR3 is TGTGCCAGCAGACCCGGGACGGCGAACACCGGGGAGCTGTTTCTT. Protein sequence: CASRPGTANTGELFL.

A single count supports this clonotype. The J gene is TRBJ2-7, the V gene TRBV7-9; D is unresolved. Germline CDR1 SEHNR, CDR2 FQNEAQ (reference sequence). There are 14 residues in the CDR3. Trimming left V 5 bases short and J 0 bases short, with 11 bases between. CDR3 region: CASSPEGVSYEQYF. CDR3 coding DNA: TGTGCCAGCAGCCCGGAAGGCGTCTCCTACGAGCAGTACTTC.

The CDR3: CASSVEGRRGNEQYF. CDR3 sequence (DNA): TGTGCCAGCAGCGTAGAAGGTCGCCGAGGAAACGAGCAGTACTTC. The chain carries TRBV9 and TRBJ2-7; no reliable D call. The CDR3 covers 15 residues. CDR1 is SGDLS and CDR2 is YYNGEE in the germline V gene. The V gene lost 0 bases and the J gene lost 5 bases, with 15 bases spanning the gap.

The V call is TRBV12-3 or TRBV12-4, the J call TRBJ1-1; tentative D call: TRBD1 (5 bases). V lost 6 bases and J lost 7, with 9 bases in between. This CDR3 is built from 11 residues. The CDR3 sequence: CASSRGLEAFF. The CDR3 DNA follows: TGTGCCAGCAGCCGGGGACTTGAAGCTTTCTTT.

This chain uses TRBV7-9 with TRBJ2-1, with TRBD2 matching over 8 bases. J lost 5 bases, V lost 8 bases, and 11 bases had no gene match. The length of the CDR3 is 15 residues. Germline lookup yields CDR1 SEHNR and CDR2 FQNEAQ (reference sequence). The chain's CDR3 is CASCSPGLVDNEQFF. The CDR3 DNA is TGTGCCAGCTGTTCCCCGGGACTAGTGGACAATGAGCAGTTCTTC. Combining the CDR3 with reference TRBV7-9 and TRBJ2-1 gives the whole variable domain DTGVSQNPRHKITKRGQNVTFRCDPISEHNRLYWYRQTLGQGPEFLTYFQNEAQLEKSRLLSDRFSAERPKGSFSTLEIQRTEQGDSAMYLCASCSPGLVDNEQFFGPGTRLTVL.

In regard to this clonotype: A junction end diverges from the germline sequence, so it may reflect a read error. The V and J genes are TRBV7-8 and TRBJ2-3, with 11 bases identical to TRBD1. The germline CDR1 and CDR2 sequences are SGHVS and FQNEAQ. This CDR3 is 15 amino acids long. The CDR3 sequence: CASSEDRGRGDSQYF. The CDR3 DNA follows: TGTGCCAGCAGCGAGGACAGGGGGCGAGGAGATTCGCAGTATTTT.

Many counts were recorded for this clonotype. The V and J genes are TRBV19 and TRBJ1-6; TRBD1 might be the D (6 bases). The germline V gene has CDR1 LNHDA and CDR2 SQIVND (reference sequence). Trimming took 6 bases from V and 10 from J, leaving 13 bases between them. The CDR3 totals 13 residues. The chain's CDR3 is CASSSLGASPLHF. CDR3 nucleotides: TGTGCCAGTAGCTCTCTGGGGGCATCACCCCTCCACTTT.

This clonotype was counted a few times. This rearrangement joins TRBV20-1 to TRBJ2-5; D not resolved. CDR1 is DFQATT and CDR2 is SNEGSKA in the germline V gene (reference sequence). The CDR3 sequence is 12 residues long. Trimming cost V 4 bases and J 4 bases, with 10 bases left between them. CDR3 amino acids: CSANQLRETQYF. The DNA for the CDR3 is TGCAGTGCTAACCAGTTACGAGAGACCCAGTACTTC.

This chain joins TRBV7-9 and TRBJ2-3; 9 bases fit TRBD1. Unmatched junction bases numbered 1, after V lost 5 bases and J lost 4 bases. CDR3 length equals 13 residues. Per the germline V gene, CDR1 is SEHNR and CDR2 is FQNEAQ (reference sequence). The CDR3 region is CASSGTGSDTQYF. The CDR3 DNA reads as TGTGCCAGCAGCGGGACAGGGTCAGATACGCAGTATTTT.